This TCR beta chain was captured in a study of blood T cell repertoires in COVID-19. This clone was counted a single time. Generated by immunoSEQ multiplex PCR, the TCRdb table keeps only in-frame clones and is missing some. The sample consists of some 270,000 clones, around 86% of them appearing once. Source material: PBMCs or T cells enriched from blood (not recorded which). The sequence was obtained from a woman aged 40 to 55 who had recovered from COVID-19.

This CDR3 is CASSYSGQGGYEQYF. The DNA of the CDR3 is TGTGCCAGCAGTTACAGTGGACAGGGTGGCTACGAGCAGTACTTC. This chain connects TRBV6-6 to TRBJ2-7, with 8 bases that match TRBD1. Germline lookup yields CDR1 MNHNY and CDR2 SVGAGI (reference sequence). The J segment lost 3 bases and the V segment lost 2 bases, leaving 6 bases of the junction unmatched. The CDR3 runs 15 residues.